The 22 T cell receptor beta chains below come from one sample, sequenced in a study of breast tumors, draining lymph nodes, adjacent tissues. One entry per CDR3 protein, called by TCRdb with MiXCR from the multiplex PCR reads. The repertoire has tens of thousands of distinct CDR3 sequences, roughly 36% of them found once; the top ten carry roughly a tenth. What was sequenced was breast tumor tissue. These receptors all come from a female donor with breast cancer. Some clones in this sample may be carry-over from other donors' samples.

The sample holds many counts of this clonotype. This chain uses TRBV20-1 with TRBJ2-1; D gene unclear. This CDR3 is built from 13 residues. V was clipped by 0 bases and J by 9 bases, with 12 bases between them. Germline loops: CDR1 DFQATT, CDR2 SNEGSKA (reference sequence). The CDR3 DNA reads TGCAGTGCTAGAGACCCCTCATTTGGTGAGCAGTTCTTC. Its translation: CSARDPSFGEQFF.

The CDR3: CASSPRQGQADTQYF. Written as DNA, the CDR3 is TGTGCCAGCAGCCCCAGACAGGGTCAGGCAGATACGCAGTATTTT. This chain joins TRBV11-3 and TRBJ2-3; 7 nucleotides agree with TRBD1. V was clipped by 5 bases and J by 4 bases; unmatched bases: 9. Germline CDR1 SGHNT, CDR2 YENEEA. The CDR3 is 15 residues long.

Ten or more counts support this clonotype. The chain carries TRBV7-8 and TRBJ2-5; tentatively, D is TRBD2 (6 bases). In germline, CDR1 is SGHVS, CDR2 FQNEAQ. Trimming pared 7 bases from V and 1 base from J, leaving 13 bases between. This CDR3 has 14 residues. For the CDR3, the DNA is TGTGCCAGCATCCTCGGAGGGTTCCAAGAGACCCAGTACTTC. It encodes CASILGGFQETQYF.

This clonotype has ten or more counts. The rearrangement links TRBV12-5 to TRBJ2-2; D may be TRBD2 (6 bases). Germline V gene lookup returns CDR1 LGHNT and CDR2 FRNRAP. Trimming removed 3 bases at V and 0 bases at J, with 11 bases between. This CDR3 is 16 amino acids long. DNA for the CDR3: TGTGCTAGTGGTTTTGGGGGGAACCCGAACACCGGGGAGCTGTTTTTT. Translating it yields CASGFGGNPNTGELFF.

At least ten counts were recorded for this clonotype. V is TRBV24-1 and J is TRBJ2-7; TRBD1 agrees at 7 bases. This CDR3 has 15 amino acids. Germline assignment: CDR1 KGHDR and CDR2 SFDVKD. V lost 4 bases to trimming and J lost 3 bases; unmatched junction nucleotides: 8. CDR3 bases: TGTGCCACCAGTGACCCCAACAGGGGTAGCTACGAGCAGTACTTC. Amino acid sequence: CATSDPNRGSYEQYF.

Only a few counts were recorded for this clonotype. This sequence may be a read error, since a much larger clone differs from it by one base. The V gene is TRBV12-5, the J gene TRBJ2-3, with D perhaps TRBD1 (6 bases). Germline V lookup: CDR1 LGHNT, CDR2 FRNRAP. The CDR3 runs 11 residues. As DNA, the CDR3 is TGTGCTGGTGGGGGCGCAGATACGCAGTATTTT. Translated: CAGGGADTQYF.

There are many counts of this clonotype. The chain recombines TRBV30 with TRBJ2-1; D uncertain. Germline V gives CDR1 GTSNPN, CDR2 SVGIG (reference sequence). With 2 bases removed from V and 5 bases from J, the gap between germline ends came to 7 bases. This CDR3 region has 12 residues. The chain's CDR3 is CAWSPANNEQFF. In DNA, the CDR3 is TGTGCCTGGAGTCCGGCGAACAATGAGCAGTTCTTC. The entire variable domain, with the rest obtained from reference TRBV30 and TRBJ2-1, is as follows: SQTIHQWPATLVQPVGSPLSLECTVEGTSNPNLYWYRQAAGRGLQLLFYSVGIGQISSEVPQNLSASRPQDRQFILSSKKLLLSDSGFYLCAWSPANNEQFFGPGTRLTVL.

This clonotype was observed many times. The chain couples TRBV7-2 to TRBJ2-7; no definite D call. Trimming cost V 7 bases and J 0 bases, with 13 bases left between them. This CDR3 contains 14 residues. CDR1 and CDR2 (germline): SGHTA, FQGNSA. CDR3 DNA sequence: TGTGCCAGCACCCCGGCCTGGAACTCCTACGAGCAGTACTTC. The encoded protein is CASTPAWNSYEQYF.

Worth noting for this clonotype: This sequence may be a read error, since a much larger clone differs from it by one base. The chain is built from TRBV5-1 and TRBJ2-2, with D perhaps TRBD2 (5 bases). There are 13 residues in the CDR3. The germline gives CDR1 SGHRS, CDR2 YFSETQ. Here the CDR3 reads CATRLWNTGELVF. As DNA, the CDR3 is TGCGCCACCCGTCTTTGGAACACCGGGGAGCTGGTTTTT. Supplemented by reference TRBV5-1 and TRBJ2-2, the full variable domain reads KAGVTQTPRYLIKTRGQQVTLSCSPISGHRSVSWYQQTPGQGLQFLFEYFSETQRNKGNFPGRFSGRQFSNSRSEMNVSTLELGDSALYLCATRLWNTGELVFGEGSRLTVL.

The rearrangement joins TRBV19 to TRBJ2-1; D remains unclear. The ends were cut back, 1 base at V and 4 bases at J, with 5 bases in the middle. The CDR3 runs 13 residues. CDR1 LNHDA and CDR2 SQIVND come from the germline V gene (reference sequence). This CDR3 reads CASSIVKYNEQFF. The CDR3 DNA is TGTGCCAGTAGTATAGTCAAGTACAATGAGCAGTTCTTC. Full variable domain (remainder filled in from reference TRBV19 and TRBJ2-1): DGGITQSPKYLFRKEGQNVTLSCEQNLNHDAMYWYRQDPGQGLRLIYYSQIVNDFQKGDIAEGYSVSREKKESFPLTVTSAQKNPTAFYLCASSIVKYNEQFFGPGTRLTVL.

In regard to this clonotype: A much larger clone is a single base away; this may be a read error. This rearrangement joins TRBV7-2 to TRBJ2-1; D remains unclear. This CDR3 is built from 13 residues. Germline V gene data show CDR1 as SGHTA and CDR2 as FQGNSA. The CDR3 protein is CASNLFSYNEQFF. DNA of the CDR3: TGTGCCAGCAACTTATTCTCCTACAATGAGCAGTTCTTC.

This clonotype was recorded only once. The genes are TRBV11-2 and TRBJ2-7, with D tentatively TRBD2 (6 bases). Germline V gene sequence: CDR1 SGHAT, CDR2 FQNNGV. Trimming took 4 bases from V and 4 from J, leaving 8 bases between them. The CDR3 consists of 12 residues. The CDR3 here is CASSSGTYEQYF. DNA for the CDR3: TGTGCCAGCAGCTCTGGGACTTACGAGCAGTACTTC.

J is TRBJ2-3 and V is TRBV5-1, with 12 bases that match TRBD2. V shed 0 bases, J shed 3 bases, and the junction held 8 bases outside the gene matches. Germline-derived CDR1 and CDR2 are SGHRS and YFSETQ. The CDR3 extends over 18 amino acids. CDR3 amino acids: CASSLVPGLAGTTDTQYF. DNA for the CDR3: TGCGCCAGCAGCTTGGTACCCGGACTAGCGGGAACGACAGATACGCAGTATTTT.

This clonotype came up many times. This chain's CDR3 is CASSVSSGWGTGELFF. The CDR3 nucleotides read TGTGCCAGCAGCGTTTCTAGCGGATGGGGTACCGGGGAGCTGTTTTTT. V usage is TRBV9 and J usage is TRBJ2-2, with 7 bases matching TRBD2. The trim removed 2 bases at V and 5 bases at J, leaving 9 bases unmatched. From germline, CDR1 is SGDLS and CDR2 YYNGEE. The CDR3 is 16 residues long.

The chain employs TRBV5-5 and TRBJ1-2; D is possibly TRBD1 (5 bases). Trimming left V 1 base short and J 4 bases short, with 14 bases between. The V gene's germline CDR1 is SGHKS and CDR2 YYEKEE (reference sequence). CDR3 length equals 15 residues. This chain's CDR3 is CASSLTGMGPYGYTF. CDR3 DNA: TGTGCCAGCAGCTTGACGGGGATGGGGCCCTATGGCTACACCTTC.

This clonotype was detected ten times or more. The V call is TRBV12-3 or TRBV12-4, the J call TRBJ2-1, with a possible D match to TRBD1 (5 bases). V was clipped by 7 bases and J by 2 bases, with 12 bases between them. The length of the CDR3 is 14 residues. The CDR3 is CASKPTGPYNEQFF. In DNA form, the CDR3 reads TGTGCCAGCAAACCCACAGGTCCCTACAATGAGCAGTTCTTC.

This clonotype has a count of ten or more. The chain combines TRBV7-9 with TRBJ2-7; TRBD2 might be the D (5 bases). This CDR3 region has 14 residues. From germline, CDR1 is SEHNR and CDR2 FQNEAQ (reference sequence). V gave up 3 bases and J gave up 4 bases, with 13 bases separating them. This CDR3 reads CASSFTASSYEQYF. The CDR3 region has the DNA TGTGCCAGCAGCTTCACCGCTAGCAGTTACGAGCAGTACTTC.

The V gene is TRBV7-8, the J gene TRBJ2-7, with TRBD2 matching 7 bases. With V trimmed by 5 bases and J by 6 bases, 16 bases remained unmatched. CDR3 size: 16 residues. Germline V gene sequence: CDR1 SGHVS, CDR2 FQNEAQ. The CDR3 nucleotides are TGTGCCAGCAGCCTTGTGGGGGGGGGTGCTTTAGGCGAGCAGTACTTC. Protein: CASSLVGGGALGEQYF.

A note on this clonotype: This may be a read error, as it is one base from a much larger clone. The chain employs TRBV9 and TRBJ2-1; TRBD2 matches 11 bases. From germline, CDR1 is SGDLS and CDR2 YYNGEE. The CDR3 is made up of 19 amino acids. The DNA for the CDR3 is TGTGCCAGCAGCGCCGACCTGGGGCTAGCGGGAGGTTCGTACAATGAGCAGTCCTTC. This sequence encodes CASSADLGLAGGSYNEQSF.

This clonotype turned up a few times. The chain couples TRBV11-3 to TRBJ2-2; 10 bases map to TRBD1. V trimming: 3 bases; J trimming: 6 bases; junction bases outside the gene matches: 4. CDR3 length equals 15 residues. Germline V gene sequence: CDR1 SGHNT, CDR2 YENEEA. As DNA, the CDR3 is TGTGCCAGCAGCTTCGGGACAGGGGTACCCGGGGAGCTGTTTTTT. It specifies CASSFGTGVPGELFF.

This clonotype was seen once. This chain connects TRBV7-9 to TRBJ2-5; possible D gene TRBD1, 6 bases. CDR1 SEHNR and CDR2 FQNEAQ come from the germline V gene (reference sequence). This CDR3 is 17 amino acids long. The germline V and J ends were trimmed by 0 bases and 5 bases, with 19 bases remaining between them. The CDR3 nucleotides are TGTGCCAGCAGCTTAGCCAGGCCCTTAGGGGGAAAGGAGACCCAGTACTTC. This gives the protein CASSLARPLGGKETQYF.

This clonotype was observed many times. The genes are TRBV20-1 and TRBJ1-2; 9 nucleotides agree with TRBD1. The CDR3 has 13 amino acids. Germline CDR1 is DFQATT and CDR2 is SNEGSKA (reference sequence). Unmatched junction bases numbered 4, after V lost 4 bases and J lost 4 bases. The CDR3 DNA sequence: TGCAGTGCTAAAACAGGGGGCGGCTATGGCTACACCTTC. Encoded protein: CSAKTGGGYGYTF.